This T cell receptor (beta chain) was sequenced in a study of blood T cell repertoires in COVID-19. The overall study: Samples came from the United States, Italy and Spain, spanning acute and convalescent COVID-19. PBMCs, B-cell-depleted T cells, or T cells provided the cDNA or gDNA that made up the material.

From germline, CDR1 is KGHDR and CDR2 SFDVKD. J was trimmed by 9 bases and V by 2 bases; bases with no gene match: 5. The CDR3 has 16 residues. In the original processing: The authors estimated nucleated cell counts from reference gene primer amplification. Profiling relied on immunoSEQ multiplex PCR, and the TCRdb table lists in-frame clones only, not all of them. That table gives V, J and clone size, and the DNA gave D and trimming. The sample carries 410,000 or so clones, more than 80% recorded once. The rearrangement uses TRBV24-1 and TRBJ2-1; 14 bases are a match to TRBD2. This sequence originates from a woman younger than 45 with active or convalescent COVID-19. Source material: peripheral blood. The CDR3 coding sequence is TGTGCCACCAGTGATTCCAGACTAGCGGGAGGGTTTGAGCAGTTCTTC. The encoded protein is CATSDSRLAGGFEQFF.